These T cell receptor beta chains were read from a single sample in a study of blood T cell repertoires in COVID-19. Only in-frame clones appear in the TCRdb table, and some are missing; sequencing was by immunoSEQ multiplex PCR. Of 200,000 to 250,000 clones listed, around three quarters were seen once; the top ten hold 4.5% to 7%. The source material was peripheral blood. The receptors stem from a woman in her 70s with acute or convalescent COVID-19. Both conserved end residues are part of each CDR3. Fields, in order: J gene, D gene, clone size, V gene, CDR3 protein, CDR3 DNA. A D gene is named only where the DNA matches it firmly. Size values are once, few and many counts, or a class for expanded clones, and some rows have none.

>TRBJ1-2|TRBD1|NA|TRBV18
CASSESGQGMSGYTF
TGTGCCAGCTCAGAGTCCGGACAGGGGATGAGTGGCTACACCTTC
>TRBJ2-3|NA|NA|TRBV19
CASSATDTQYF
TGTGCCAGTAGTGCGACAGATACGCAGTATTTT
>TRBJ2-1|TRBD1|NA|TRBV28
CASRGQGPYNEQFF
TGTGCCAGCAGAGGACAGGGGCCCTACAATGAGCAGTTCTTC
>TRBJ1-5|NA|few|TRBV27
CASSSNRANQPQHF
TGTGCCAGCAGTTCAAACAGGGCAAATCAGCCCCAGCATTTT
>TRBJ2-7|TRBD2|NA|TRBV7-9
CASSPVSGNLRIYEQYF
TGTGCCAGCAGCCCGGTTAGCGGGAATCTTAGGATCTACGAGCAGTACTTC
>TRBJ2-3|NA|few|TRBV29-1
CSVALTAFMDAYF
TGCAGCGTTGCCCTGACAGCCTTCATGGATGCGTATTTT
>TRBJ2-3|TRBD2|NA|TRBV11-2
CASSLWVAGSPDTQYF
TGTGCCAGCAGCTTATGGGTAGCGGGTAGCCCCGATACGCAGTATTTT
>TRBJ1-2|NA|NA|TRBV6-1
CASSEGGNAGGYTF
TGTGCCAGCAGTGAGGGGGGGAACGCTGGTGGCTACACCTTC
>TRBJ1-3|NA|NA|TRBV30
CAWSGLGTGNTIYF
TGTGCCTGGAGTGGTCTAGGAACTGGAAACACCATATATTTT
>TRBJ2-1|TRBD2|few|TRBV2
CASSESRTSNEQFF
TGTGCCAGCAGTGAATCTCGGACTAGCAATGAGCAGTTCTTC
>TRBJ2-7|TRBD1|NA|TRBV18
CASSPSGQASYEQYF
TGTGCCAGCTCACCCTCGGGACAGGCATCCTACGAGCAGTACTTC
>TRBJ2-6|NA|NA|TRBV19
CASSSGTRGAGANVLTF
TGTGCCAGTAGTTCCGGGACACGGGGGGCTGGGGCCAACGTCCTGACTTTC
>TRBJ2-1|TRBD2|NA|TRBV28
CASSGTGTSSFYNEQFF
TGTGCCAGCAGTGGAACCGGGACTAGCAGTTTCTACAATGAGCAGTTCTTC
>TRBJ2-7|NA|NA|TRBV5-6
CASSLRGTYEQYF
TGTGCCAGCAGCTTGAGAGGCACCTACGAGCAGTACTTC
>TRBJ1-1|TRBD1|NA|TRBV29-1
CSTWTGIDTEAFF
TGCAGCACATGGACAGGGATTGACACTGAAGCTTTCTTT
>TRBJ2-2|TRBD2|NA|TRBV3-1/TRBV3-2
CASSQGGNWELFF
TGTGCCAGCAGCCAGGGGGGGAACTGGGAGCTGTTTTTT
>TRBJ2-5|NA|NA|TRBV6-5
CASRSTGPIETQYF
TGTGCCAGCAGATCGACAGGTCCCATCGAGACCCAGTACTTC
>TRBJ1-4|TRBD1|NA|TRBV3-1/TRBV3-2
CASSQEYLFRQGKNEKLFF
TGTGCCAGCAGCCAAGAGTACCTTTTTCGACAGGGAAAAAATGAAAAACTGTTTTTT
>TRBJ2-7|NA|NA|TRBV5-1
CASSRDSGTYEQYF
TGCGCCAGCAGCCGGGACTCCGGAACCTACGAGCAGTACTTC
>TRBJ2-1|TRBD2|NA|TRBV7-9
CASSGLADRNNEQFF
TGTGCCAGCAGCGGACTAGCGGATAGGAACAATGAGCAGTTCTTC
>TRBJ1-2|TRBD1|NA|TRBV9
CASSVGRTGSYGYTF
TGTGCCAGCAGCGTAGGACGGACAGGGAGTTATGGCTACACCTTC
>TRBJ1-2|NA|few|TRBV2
CASSEQGSYGYTF
TGTGCCAGCAGTGAACAGGGGTCCTATGGCTACACCTTC
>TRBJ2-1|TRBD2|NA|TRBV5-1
CASSLLAEAYNEQFF
TGCGCCAGCAGCCTTCTAGCGGAGGCCTACAATGAGCAGTTCTTC
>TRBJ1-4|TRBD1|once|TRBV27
CATSRQGAGTNEKLFF
TGTGCCACCAGCAGGCAGGGGGCAGGAACTAATGAAAAACTGTTTTTT
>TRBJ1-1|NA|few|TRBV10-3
CAISETGPETEAFF
TGTGCCATCAGTGAGACAGGGCCGGAAACTGAAGCTTTCTTT
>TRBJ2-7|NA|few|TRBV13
CASSLYGGPGEQYF
TGTGCCAGCAGCCTTTACGGAGGGCCGGGGGAGCAGTACTTC
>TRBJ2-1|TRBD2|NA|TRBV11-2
CASSLVLARGGLTNEQFF
TGTGCCAGCAGCTTAGTCCTAGCTCGGGGGGGGCTGACCAATGAGCAGTTCTTC
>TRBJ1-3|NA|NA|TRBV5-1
CASSLEAPSGNTIYF
TGCGCCAGCAGCTTGGAAGCACCCTCTGGAAACACCATATATTTT
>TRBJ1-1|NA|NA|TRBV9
CASSATGSTEAFF
TGTGCCAGCAGCGCTACAGGGTCCACTGAAGCTTTCTTT
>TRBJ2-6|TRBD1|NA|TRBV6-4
CARGGQVRSGANVLTF
TGTGCCAGGGGGGGACAGGTGCGCTCTGGGGCCAACGTCCTGACTTTC
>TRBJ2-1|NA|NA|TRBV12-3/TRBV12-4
CASRTRGYEQFF
TGTGCCAGCAGGACGCGAGGTTATGAGCAGTTCTTC
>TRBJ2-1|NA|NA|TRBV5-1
CASSLAVTSSYNEQFF
TGCGCCAGCAGCTTGGCCGTCACTAGCTCCTACAATGAGCAGTTCTTC
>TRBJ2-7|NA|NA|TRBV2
CASSPILIGTGEQYF
TGTGCCAGCAGCCCCATTCTTATCGGAACAGGCGAGCAGTACTTC
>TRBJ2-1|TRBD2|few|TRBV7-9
CASSFSGRGEQFF
TGTGCCAGCAGCTTTAGCGGGAGAGGGGAGCAGTTCTTC
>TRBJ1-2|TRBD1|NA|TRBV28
CASSLATGSGYTF
TGTGCCAGCAGTTTGGCGACAGGGTCTGGCTACACCTTC
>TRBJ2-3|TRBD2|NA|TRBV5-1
CASSPTGGAGGTTDTQYF
TGCGCCAGCAGCCCCACCGGGGGGGCGGGAGGAACCACAGATACGCAGTATTTT
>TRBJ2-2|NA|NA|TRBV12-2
CASRLSGTGGPSRTGELFF
TGTGCAAGTCGCTTATCCGGGACAGGGGGCCCCTCGCGGACCGGGGAGCTGTTTTTT
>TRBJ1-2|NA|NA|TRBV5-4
CASSLERFMGYTF
TGTGCCAGCAGCTTGGAACGGTTTATGGGCTACACCTTC
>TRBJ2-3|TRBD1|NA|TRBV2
CASSIGDRSRTDTQYF
TGTGCCAGCAGTATCGGGGACAGAAGTAGGACAGATACGCAGTATTTT
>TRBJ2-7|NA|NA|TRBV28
CASSLGPAYEQYF
TGTGCCAGCAGTCTCGGTCCTGCCTACGAGCAGTACTTC
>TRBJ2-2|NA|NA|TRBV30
CAWRAPSARTGELFF
TGTGCCTGGAGAGCCCCTAGCGCTCGCACCGGGGAGCTGTTTTTT
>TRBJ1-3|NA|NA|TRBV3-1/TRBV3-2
CASSQDFGSGNTIYF
TGTGCCAGCAGCCAAGATTTCGGCTCTGGAAACACCATATATTTT
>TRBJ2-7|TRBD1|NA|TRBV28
CASRTMGTGGYEQYF
TGTGCCAGCAGAACGATGGGGACAGGGGGCTACGAGCAGTACTTC
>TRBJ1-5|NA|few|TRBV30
CAWSYGSEGPQHF
TGTGCCTGGAGTTATGGCAGCGAAGGACCCCAGCATTTT
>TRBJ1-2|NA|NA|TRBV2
CASSERQIYGYTF
TGTGCCAGCAGTGAGAGGCAGATCTATGGCTACACCTTC
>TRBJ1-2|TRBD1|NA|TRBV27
CASGDRGYSYTF
TGTGCCAGCGGGGACAGGGGGTATAGCTACACCTTC
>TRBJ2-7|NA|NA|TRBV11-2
CASSSRAAEGTYEQYF
TGTGCCAGCAGCTCGCGTGCAGCGGAGGGGACCTACGAGCAGTACTTC
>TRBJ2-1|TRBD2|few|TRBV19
CASGTLAGGSVNEQFF
TGTGCCAGTGGTACTTTAGCGGGAGGCTCAGTCAATGAGCAGTTCTTC
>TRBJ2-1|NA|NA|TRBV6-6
CASSYATRVYNEQFF
TGTGCCAGCAGTTACGCCACGAGGGTTTACAATGAGCAGTTCTTC
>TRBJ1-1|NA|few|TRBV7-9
CASIPTGDNTEAFF
TGTGCCAGCATCCCGACAGGAGATAACACTGAAGCTTTCTTT
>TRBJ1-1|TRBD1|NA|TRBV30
CAWTETTGGTEAFF
TGTGCCTGGACCGAAACCACAGGGGGCACTGAAGCTTTCTTT
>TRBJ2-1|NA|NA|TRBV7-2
CASSLRFQTYNEQFF
TGTGCCAGCAGCCTACGGTTCCAAACCTACAATGAGCAGTTCTTC
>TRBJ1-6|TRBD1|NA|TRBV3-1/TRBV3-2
CASSPDRVGNSPLHF
TGTGCCAGCAGTCCGGACAGGGTGGGAAATTCACCCCTCCACTTT
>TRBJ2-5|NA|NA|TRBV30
CAWTNGSQETQYF
TGTGCCTGGACCAACGGGTCCCAAGAGACCCAGTACTTC